This entry describes one TCR beta chain. This entry is derived from a study of T cell responses to AZD1222 COVID-19 vaccine. Germline trimming cut 5 bases from V and 9 bases from J; bases unmatched to any gene: 7. CDR3 length equals 14 residues. Germline V CDR1 and CDR2: LNHDA, SQIVND (reference sequence). Here immunoSEQ multiplex PCR was the method, and the copy in TCRdb shows in-frame clones only, minus some. The sample lists 100,000 to 150,000 clones; 89% were seen once. This sequence joins TRBV19 and TRBJ2-1; the match to TRBD2 covers 10 bases. The source is an adult in good health. The sample here was peripheral blood, taken on day 0 of AZD1222 vaccination. The CDR3 protein is CASSPSSGSGEQFF. CDR3 coding DNA: TGTGCCAGTAGTCCATCTAGCGGGAGTGGTGAGCAGTTCTTC.